The 8 T cell receptor beta chains presented below share a single source sample, sequenced in a study of T cells in Graves' hyperthyroidism and ophthalmopathy. There were TCR beta CDR3 regions amplified from RNA transcripts. HTBI primers were used for first-round RT-PCR of the TCR CDR3. MiXCR was run by TCRdb on the multiplex PCR reads, yielding one entry per CDR3 protein. The table shows a few hundred thousand distinct CDR3 sequences, with around 15% occurring only once. Sequenced sample: blood. The receptor source for this set is a woman aged 55-69 years with Graves' ophthalmopathy.

Written as DNA, the CDR3 is TGTGCCACCAGTGGGAGGACAACGAATCAGCCCCAGCATTTT. This translates into CATSGRTTNQPQHF. This rearrangement joins TRBV24-1 to TRBJ1-5, with D possibly being TRBD1 (5 bases). The germline V and J ends were trimmed by 5 bases and 4 bases, with 11 bases remaining between them. Germline V gives CDR1 KGHDR, CDR2 SFDVKD. This CDR3 contains 14 residues.

This clonotype was recorded a few times. The V call is TRBV9, the J call TRBJ2-3; D remains unclear. Trimming took 0 bases from V and 6 from J, leaving 14 bases between them. This CDR3 contains 15 residues. CDR1 is SGDLS and CDR2 is YYNGEE in the germline V gene. The CDR3 sequence: CASSVGRRLPDTQYF. The CDR3 region has the DNA TGTGCCAGCAGCGTAGGTCGGCGGCTCCCGGATACGCAGTATTTT.

The rearrangement links TRBV5-1 to TRBJ1-2, with TRBD1 matching 10 bases. Germline-derived CDR1 and CDR2 are SGHRS and YFSETQ. The ends lost 3 bases at V and 7 bases at J; junction bases unmatched: 6. This CDR3 spans 14 amino acids. The DNA for the CDR3 is TGCGCCAGCAGCTGGCAGACAGGGGGCCCTGGCTACACCTTC. It is translated as CASSWQTGGPGYTF.

This clonotype was detected ten times or more. This chain joins TRBV20-1 and TRBJ2-7; D unresolved. Germline V lookup: CDR1 DFQATT, CDR2 SNEGSKA (reference sequence). CDR3 length equals 12 residues. V gave up 6 bases and J gave up 5 bases, with 14 bases separating them. The CDR3: CSASARRHEQYF. Here the CDR3 DNA reads TGCAGTGCCAGCGCCCGGCGGCACGAGCAGTACTTC.

This clonotype came up a few times. This chain uses TRBV20-1 with TRBJ2-2, with 7 nucleotides matching TRBD1. This CDR3 contains 15 residues. The germline V gene encodes CDR1 DFQATT and CDR2 SNEGSKA (reference sequence). The V and J ends lost 1 base and 7 bases, in that order; junction bases with no gene match: 9. As DNA, the CDR3 is TGCAGTGCTAGAGGTCTTGTGACAGGGAACGGGGAGCTGTTTTTT. The encoded protein is CSARGLVTGNGELFF.

In this sample, this clonotype turned up a few times. The chain uses TRBV27 and TRBJ2-1; TRBD2 matches at 9 bases. CDR3 length: 15 amino acids. Trimming at V came to 1 base and at J to 5 bases, leaving 3 bases not matched to a gene. The germline V gene encodes CDR1 MNHEY and CDR2 SMNVEV (reference sequence). CDR3 sequence (DNA): TGTGCCAGCAGTTTATTTAGCGGGAGAGACAATGAGCAGTTCTTC. Its protein product is CASSLFSGRDNEQFF.

There are many counts of this clonotype. J is TRBJ1-5 and V is TRBV12-3 or TRBV12-4, with 8 bases matching TRBD1. Losses at the gene ends were 6 bases for V and 5 bases for J; bases not matched to a gene: 12. CDR3 length: 16 amino acids. The CDR3 bases are TGTGCCAGCAGCGCCCGGACAGGGACCGTCGATCAGCCCCAGCATTTT. Its translation is CASSARTGTVDQPQHF.

This clonotype was found many times. This rearrangement joins TRBV20-1 to TRBJ2-5; tentatively, D is TRBD1 or TRBD2 (5 bases each). Germline V gene sequence: CDR1 DFQATT, CDR2 SNEGSKA (reference sequence). The ends were cut back, 6 bases at V and 10 bases at J, with 21 bases in the middle. The CDR3 is made up of 13 amino acids. CDR3 region: CSANIPGTAGQYF. CDR3 nucleotides: TGCAGTGCAAATATTCCCGGGACCGCCGGCCAGTACTTC.